What follows describes a single T cell receptor beta chain. This sample is part of a study of blood T cell repertoires in COVID-19. The wider study: The United States, Italy and Spain were the sources of the acute and convalescent COVID-19 samples.

Per the original methods: Quantification of nucleated cells was approximated via reference gene primer amplification. Produced via immunoSEQ multiplex PCR; TCRdb's table is partial and in-frame only. For V, J and clone size, that table is used; D and trimming come from the DNA. The data show 200,000 to 250,000 clones, about 86% seen once. The sample comprised peripheral blood. The TCR originated in a man aged 18 to 29 with active or convalescent COVID-19.

In DNA, the CDR3 is TGTGCCAGCTCTCTCCCGGGACAGGGACACTATGGCTACACCTTC. Protein sequence: CASSLPGQGHYGYTF. V usage is TRBV18 and J usage is TRBJ1-2; 9 nucleotides line up with TRBD1. The V segment lost 6 bases and the J segment 3 bases; nucleotides outside the gene matches: 8. The CDR3 sequence is 15 residues long. Germline values: CDR1 KGHSH, CDR2 LQKENI.